The 2 T cell receptor beta chains given below trace back to one sample, sequenced in a study of preoperative IRX-2 immunotherapy in early breast cancer. TCRdb's copy holds only in-frame clones and misses some; the assay was immunoSEQ multiplex PCR. The data hold about 11,000 clones, with roughly 80% observed a single time. Treatment meaning: preoperative locoregional IRX-2 cytokine immunotherapy. Sample: lymph node tissue, taken before IRX-2 immunotherapy. The origin of the receptors is a human donor with breast cancer.

V usage is TRBV7-7 and J usage is TRBJ2-2; 10 positions match TRBD1. This CDR3 comprises 15 residues. The germline CDR1 and CDR2 sequences are SSHAT and FNYEAQ (reference sequence). V was clipped by 8 bases and J by 4 bases; unmatched bases: 7. The CDR3 spells CASSRDRGATGELFF. The DNA for the CDR3 is TGTGCCAGCTCTAGGGACAGGGGTGCCACCGGGGAGCTGTTTTTT.

The rearrangement uses TRBV6-8 and TRBJ2-1, with 16 bases that match TRBD2. Trimming removed 2 bases from V and 3 bases from J; junction bases left unmatched: 10. The CDR3 runs 20 residues. Germline assignment: CDR1 MNHGY and CDR2 SAAAGT. This chain's CDR3 is CASSYTGGLAGGPGYNEQFF. The DNA of the CDR3 is TGTGCCAGCAGTTACACGGGGGGACTAGCGGGAGGGCCCGGCTACAATGAGCAGTTCTTC.